The 21 T cell receptor beta chains below all came from one sample that was sequenced in a study of cytomegalovirus exposure and HLA in healthy donors. This table comes from immunoSEQ multiplex PCR, and its TCRdb copy is limited to in-frame clones, with some not included. The data hold some 88,000 clones, with roughly 96% observed a single time. Sequencing was performed on PBMCs. The receptors here all came from a man between 18 and 29 years old in good health and CMV-seronegative.

The chain carries TRBV2 and TRBJ2-5; 9 positions agree with TRBD2. Germline CDR1 is SNHLY and CDR2 is FYNNEI. The CDR3 has 18 amino acids. V was pared by 6 bases and J by 2 bases, with 16 bases of the junction left unmatched. CDR3 loop: CASRVSGSLRTGQETQYF. The CDR3 coding sequence is TGTGCCAGCAGAGTTAGCGGGAGCCTGCGCACGGGGCAAGAGACCCAGTACTTC.

This clone was seen just once. This chain joins TRBV11-2 and TRBJ1-3, with 10 bases fitting TRBD1. This CDR3 contains 15 residues. In germline, CDR1 is SGHAT, CDR2 FQNNGV. The junction had 3 bases not matched to a gene; V was cut back by 4 bases and J by 3 bases. CDR3: CASSSGTGDGNTIYF. CDR3 DNA: TGTGCCAGCAGCTCGGGGACAGGGGATGGAAACACCATATATTTT. The full variable domain, completed using reference TRBV11-2 and TRBJ1-3, is EAGVAQSPRYKIIEKRQSVAFWCNPISGHATLYWYQQILGQGPKLLIQFQNNGVVDDSQLPKDRFSAERLKGVDSTLKIQPAKLEDSAVYLCASSSGTGDGNTIYFGEGSWLTVV.

The CDR3 here is CASSLKQGIGDTQYF. DNA for the CDR3: TGCGCCAGCAGCCTTAAACAGGGGATCGGAGATACGCAGTATTTT. The chain carries TRBV4-1 and TRBJ2-3, with TRBD1 matching over 7 bases. The CDR3 consists of 15 residues. In germline, CDR1 is MGHRA, CDR2 YSYEKL. V shed 4 bases, J shed 5 bases, and the junction held 9 bases outside the gene matches.

The V gene is TRBV19, the J gene TRBJ2-4; TRBD1 matches at 9 bases. CDR3 length: 16 residues. The germline CDR1 and CDR2 sequences are LNHDA and SQIVND (reference sequence). With V trimmed by 7 bases and J by 2 bases, 9 bases remained unmatched. CDR3 amino acids: CASNFRGQGTKNIQYF. The CDR3 DNA reads as TGTGCCAGTAACTTCCGGGGACAGGGCACCAAAAACATTCAGTACTTC.

This sequence joins TRBV2 and TRBJ1-2, with 12 bases fitting TRBD1. The CDR3 runs to 18 residues. J gave up 7 bases and V 6 bases, and 18 bases lay outside the gene matches. Germline V gene sequence: CDR1 SNHLY, CDR2 FYNNEI. CDR3 coding DNA: TGTGCCAGCAGCGCTCAAATTTCCCCGGGACAGGGGGCCGGTGGCTACACCTTC. This codes for CASSAQISPGQGAGGYTF.

The chain joins TRBV9 to TRBJ2-7; D is undetermined. V lost 4 bases, J lost 5 bases, and 10 bases lay in between. The germline CDR1 and CDR2 sequences are SGDLS and YYNGEE. CDR3 length: 12 residues. CDR3 coding DNA: TGTGCCAGCAGCCCTCGAGGCCACGAGCAGTACTTC. It specifies CASSPRGHEQYF.

The chain couples TRBV4-3 to TRBJ1-4, with D hard to call. Trimming removed 0 bases at V and 5 bases at J, with 10 bases between. The CDR3 loop spans 15 amino acids. The germline V gene has CDR1 LGHNA and CDR2 YSLEER. The CDR3 bases are TGCGCCAGCAGCCAAGATTGGGCCAGGAATGAAAAACTGTTTTTT. Residues: CASSQDWARNEKLFF.

The CDR3 region is CSVVPDSSYEQYF. In DNA, the CDR3 is TGCAGCGTTGTTCCTGACAGCTCCTACGAGCAGTACTTC. The chain employs TRBV29-1 and TRBJ2-7, with D maybe TRBD1 (5 bases). The germline gives CDR1 SQVTM, CDR2 ANQGSEA. The CDR3 extends over 13 amino acids. Trimming cost V 4 bases and J 0 bases, with 10 bases left between them.

The chain joins TRBV19 to TRBJ2-4; 11 bases map to TRBD1. This CDR3 contains 14 residues. Losses at the gene ends were 6 bases for V and 9 bases for J; bases not matched to a gene: 7. The germline CDR1 and CDR2 sequences are LNHDA and SQIVND (reference sequence). The CDR3 DNA follows: TGTGCCAGTAGGACGCGGGACAGGGGGGCCATTCAGTACTTC. Amino acid sequence: CASRTRDRGAIQYF.

CDR3 sequence: CAWSGQGGTNEKLFF. CDR3 bases: TGTGCCTGGAGTGGACAGGGGGGAACTAATGAAAAACTGTTTTTT. This chain joins TRBV30 and TRBJ1-4, with 9 bases lining up with TRBD1. CDR3 length: 15 amino acids. CDR1 is GTSNPN, CDR2 SVGIG, per germline (reference sequence). Trimming cost V 1 base and J 1 base; bases outside gene matches: 1. Supplemented by reference TRBV30 and TRBJ1-4, the full variable domain reads SQTIHQWPATLVQPVGSPLSLECTVEGTSNPNLYWYRQAAGRGLQLLFYSVGIGQISSEVPQNLSASRPQDRQFILSSKKLLLSDSGFYLCAWSGQGGTNEKLFFGSGTQLSVL.

The V gene is TRBV7-6, the J gene TRBJ1-3; tentative D call: TRBD1 (6 bases). Germline V gene data show CDR1 as SGHVS and CDR2 as FNYEAQ. With 4 bases removed from V and 0 bases from J, the gap between germline ends came to 19 bases. This CDR3 is built from 18 residues. The CDR3 DNA reads as TGTGCCAGCAGCTCCCCTGGGGGCCCTTCTCGCTCTGGAAACACCATATATTTT. Amino acids: CASSSPGGPSRSGNTIYF.

Here the CDR3 DNA reads TGTGCCAGCAGCCAACTAGCGGGAGGCCATGAGGATGAGCAGTTCTTC. The encoded protein is CASSQLAGGHEDEQFF. This rearrangement joins TRBV5-4 to TRBJ2-1, with 12 positions matching TRBD2. The CDR3 runs to 16 residues. Germline V gives CDR1 SGHNT, CDR2 YYREEE (reference sequence). V dropped 4 bases and J dropped 8; count of bases not matched to a gene: 10.

V gene TRBV29-1 combines with J gene TRBJ2-7; a possible D gene is TRBD2 (6 bases). Germline lookup yields CDR1 SQVTM and CDR2 ANQGSEA. The V gene lost 6 bases and the J gene lost 2 bases, with 17 bases spanning the gap. The CDR3 spans 14 residues. CDR3 sequence (DNA): TGCAGCGTCGGAGGGACTCCCCACCCCTACGAGCAGTACTTC. It specifies CSVGGTPHPYEQYF.

The chain uses TRBV19 and TRBJ2-7; tentatively, D is TRBD2 (5 bases). The germline gives CDR1 LNHDA, CDR2 SQIVND (reference sequence). CDR3 length equals 18 residues. Between the trimmed V and J ends, which lost 5 bases and 6 bases, there was a span of 29 bases. The CDR3 sequence is CASSRGSRASSTVREQYF. In DNA, the CDR3 is TGTGCCAGTAGTCGCGGGTCTCGGGCCTCTTCCACGGTACGCGAGCAGTACTTC.

V usage is TRBV19 and J usage is TRBJ1-5; 10 bases line up with TRBD1. Per the germline V gene, CDR1 is LNHDA and CDR2 is SQIVND (reference sequence). The CDR3 spans 15 residues. V lost 5 bases, J lost 5 bases, and 6 bases stayed unmatched. As DNA, the CDR3 is TGTGCCAGTAGTCCGGACAGGGGGAGTCATCAGCCCCAGCATTTT. Translated, it gives CASSPDRGSHQPQHF. Using reference TRBV19 and TRBJ1-5 for the parts outside the CDR3, the full variable domain is DGGITQSPKYLFRKEGQNVTLSCEQNLNHDAMYWYRQDPGQGLRLIYYSQIVNDFQKGDIAEGYSVSREKKESFPLTVTSAQKNPTAFYLCASSPDRGSHQPQHFGDGTRLSIL.

The rearrangement joins TRBV12-5 to TRBJ1-2; a weak D match, TRBD1 (5 bases). The CDR3 has 15 amino acids. V was trimmed by 5 bases and J by 5 bases, leaving 18 bases between them. Germline V gene sequence: CDR1 LGHNT, CDR2 FRNRAP. CDR3 sequence: CASGQPDSGGYGYTF. CDR3 DNA sequence: TGTGCTAGTGGTCAACCAGACAGCGGGGGGTATGGCTACACCTTC.

The chain employs TRBV6-4 and TRBJ2-3; 7 bases agree with TRBD2. The CDR3 has 17 amino acids. Trimming removed 0 bases from V and 1 base from J; junction bases left unmatched: 7. Germline assignment: CDR1 MRHNA and CDR2 SNTAGT. The CDR3 DNA is TGTGCCAGCAGTGACTCATTTTCTGCGGGAGGCACAGATACGCAGTATTTT. Amino acid sequence: CASSDSFSAGGTDTQYF.

The chain employs TRBV19 and TRBJ1-1; unclear D gene. V was shortened by 3 bases and J by 1 base, with 6 bases between the two germline ends. The CDR3 is 13 amino acids. Germline V gene lookup returns CDR1 LNHDA and CDR2 SQIVND (reference sequence). CDR3 DNA sequence: TGTGCCAGTAGTATTGGGAGGAACACTGAAGCTTTCTTT. This encodes CASSIGRNTEAFF.

This clone was seen more than once but under ten times. This rearrangement joins TRBV2 to TRBJ2-7; tentative D call: TRBD1 (6 bases). This CDR3 region has 13 residues. Germline V gene sequence: CDR1 SNHLY, CDR2 FYNNEI. V lost 8 bases, J lost 1 base, and 12 bases lay in between. In DNA form, the CDR3 reads TGTGCCAGCTACCACAGGGAATCCTACGAGCAGTACTTC. Amino acid sequence: CASYHRESYEQYF. The variable domain in full, with the rest retrieved from reference TRBV2 and TRBJ2-7, is EPEVTQTPSHQVTQMGQEVILRCVPISNHLYFYWYRQILGQKVEFLVSFYNNEISEKSEIFDDQFSVERPDGSNFTLKIRSTKLEDSAMYFCASYHRESYEQYFGPGTRLTVT.

The chain combines TRBV28 with TRBJ2-7; TRBD2 matches 11 bases. The V segment lost 2 bases and the J segment 2 bases; nucleotides outside the gene matches: 2. CDR3 size: 15 residues. The germline gives CDR1 MDHEN, CDR2 SYDVKM. This CDR3 is CASSLTSGGAYEQYF. CDR3 sequence (DNA): TGTGCCAGCAGTTTAACTAGCGGGGGAGCCTACGAGCAGTACTTC.

This clone was recorded only once. This chain connects TRBV18 to TRBJ2-7, with D perhaps TRBD2 (5 bases). Germline-derived CDR1 and CDR2 are KGHSH and LQKENI. This CDR3 spans 13 amino acids. V shed 3 bases and J shed 0 bases, with 6 bases lying between them. The CDR3 loop reads CASSPTSSYEQYV. CDR3 bases: TGTGCCAGCTCACCTACTAGCTCCTACGAGCAGTACGTC.